This T cell receptor beta chain stems from a study of OX40 agonist ivuxolimab in advanced cancers. General study results and limits: Specificity for antigen went undetermined in the expanded peripheral T cells. Among the lowest peripheral clonal expansion occurred in 0.1-3.0 mg/kg partial responders.

As regards this clone: What it binds is not known.

Patients were ineligible given autoimmune disease history or systemic immunosuppression. The method was immunoSEQ multiplex PCR; TCRdb's version includes in-frame clones alone and lacks a portion of them. The sample records about 42,000 clones, 85% to 90% being singletons. The clonotype was recovered from an adult with an advanced solid tumor such as melanoma, head and neck, liver or kidney cancer. Here the sequenced sample was CD4+ or CD8+ T cells sorted from blood, taken in a trial of the OX40 agonist ivuxolimab.

Here the CDR3 reads CASSLYQAGGRTDTQYF. CDR3 nucleotide sequence: TGTGCCAGCAGCTTATACCAAGCGGGAGGGAGAACAGATACGCAGTATTTT. This sequence joins TRBV5-4 and TRBJ2-3; TRBD2 matches 10 bases. This CDR3 contains 17 residues. With 2 bases clipped from V and 3 bases from J, the junction kept 9 bases outside the gene matches. The germline V gene encodes CDR1 SGHNT and CDR2 YYREEE (reference sequence).